This T cell receptor (beta chain) was identified in a study of tumor-infiltrating lymphocytes in primary liver carcinoma (dated 2017 in TCRdb). Describing the broader study: Of the five patients, three men and two women aged 30 to 69 years, four had hepatocellular carcinoma and one had combined HCC and intrahepatic cholangiocarcinoma. The tumors of the five patients were staged as T1-T3 N0M0, with maximum diameters ranging from roughly 4.2 to 11 cm. Each sample produced about 3.5 to 7.13 million productive TCRbeta reads, and read depth showed no significant difference between tissue types. For each liver tumor, the study sampled five regions along with adjacent normal tissue and blood, and applied TCRbeta repertoire sequencing, expression microarrays and whole-exome sequencing. A total of about 35 specimens from 5 patients, comprising some 25 tumor regions, 5 adjacent noncancerous liver tissues and 5 peripheral blood samples, were covered by TCRbeta repertoire sequencing. To link TCRbeta repertoire diversity with the local molecular phenotype, the approximately 25 tumor region samples were profiled using Agilent mRNA microarrays. High reproducibility was observed for the technical replicate repertoires, with mean shared-clone rates approximately 0.9 and correlation coefficients above 0.95.

A single count supports this clonotype. Its antigen has not been determined. Likely a read error: the CDR3 ends without its conserved phenylalanine or tryptophan. The CDR3 region is 14 residues in length, termini included. The read is trimmed to its CDR3 DNA, 42 bases read in frame from base 1. CDR1 and CDR2 are drawn from the germline V gene: MDHEN, SYDVKM. Starting from roughly 540 ng total RNA, TCRbeta-specific cDNA was produced by reverse transcription with a constant-region primer and ProtoScript II reverse transcriptase. The TCRbeta libraries were prepared through three rounds of nested multiplex PCR following a slightly modified ARM-PCR procedure. Multiplex TRBV1-TRBV30 forward primers and a Cbeta reverse primer were used in the first two PCR rounds, each of which was run for around 9 cycles. Sample barcodes and Illumina adapters were added in a final 25-cycle PCR with Deep VentR polymerase. Amplicons of 200-500 bp were gel-purified with a QIAquick gel extraction kit before sequencing. An Illumina HiSeq 2500 was used to sequence the TCRbeta amplicons, generating 250-bp paired-end reads. On the authors' methods: Reads were quality-trimmed with Trimmomatic v0.33, and paired reads were merged with FLASH v1.2.11 to recover full CDR3 sequences. V, D and J germline segments were assigned to the rearranged TCRbeta sequences by MiGEC v1.2.1b. Clonotype statistics, along with Shannon-Wiener diversity indices, were calculated using VDJtools v1.0.0. Except for diversity analysis, only the 250 most abundant clonotypes of each sample were used in subsequent analyses to reduce sampling bias. The public reads were reprocessed in TCRdb via fastp at Q25 and MiXCR, keeping in-frame beta chains. CDR3 protein duplicates are merged, each entry listing the most common genes and DNA. The V and J calls follow TCRdb's processing rather than the paper's. The table for this sample lists about 30,000 distinct CDR3 sequences; 71% of them were counted only once. The ten biggest clones cover around a third of the sample.

Without any cell sorting, total RNA and DNA were co-extracted from about 20-30 mg of bulk tissue using the AllPrep DNA/RNA mini kit. Between late 2015 and March 2016, 4 or 5 patients in China with histopathologically diagnosed primary liver carcinoma had surgical resection. At the time of sampling, the patients had chronic HBV infection and had not received any treatment. Each tumor was sampled at five spatially separated regions: the superior, inferior, left-lateral and right-lateral poles and the tumor centre. Histological examination found more than 75% viable tumor cells in every tumor sample. Each fresh piece of tumor and adjacent tissue was cut in two, with one half stored in RNAlater at -80 degrees C and the other half sent for histology. Study-wide findings and limitations: Pairs of tumor regions showed greater repertoire overlap (mean roughly 36%) than tumor-adjacent pairs (17%) or tumor-blood pairs (around 15%), which is consistent with antigen-driven expansion. Only about 7.5-25% of top clones were found in all five regions of a tumor, suggesting spatial heterogeneity of tumor-infiltrating T cells. The study included only a few patients, and the authors note findings should be validated in a larger study. A significantly larger repertoire fraction was made up by the top 250 clones in tumors than in blood (p = 0.039). Comparison of CD4+ and CD8+ T cell repertoires was precluded by the use of bulk unsorted samples. Only the TCR beta chain was sequenced, so true repertoire diversity is likely underestimated because unpaired alpha chains were not captured.

The material sequenced was liver tumor tissue from sampling region 3. The meaning of the sample's cell subset or site label: tumor region T3, left-lateral pole. The clonotype was recovered from a woman aged 25 to 39 with primary liver carcinoma and hepatitis B virus infection. The chain is made from TRBV28 and TRBJ1-5; 7 bases in the middle match TRBD1. Here the CDR3 is given as CVSSLSRGIQPQHS. The DNA is TGTGTCAGCAGTTTAAGCAGGGGGATCCAGCCCCAGCATTCT.